Listed below are T cell receptor beta chains from one sample, sequenced in a study of T cells during gluten challenge in celiac disease. TCRdb itself ran the single-cell sequencing reads through MiXCR, one entry per CDR3 protein. This table holds approximately 100 distinct CDR3 sequences, about 60% found once. The sequenced sample was gluten-specific CD4+ T cells sorted from blood using tetramers, obtained at baseline or on day 6, 14 or 28 of gluten challenge (not recorded which). The receptors were sampled from a female donor with celiac disease. The conserved cysteine and the conserved F or W are not part of the CDR3 here. Some rows mark clone size as missing; the rest say once, few, many or name a class of expanded clone.

CDR3 length	clone size	V gene	CDR3 protein
12	.	TRBV4-3	ASSRGQGVTEAF
12	.	TRBV4-3	ASSRGQGATEAF
12	.	TRBV18	ASSLAGWDTEAF
12	hyperexpanded	TRBV19	ASSRQGVTGELF
15	.	TRBV7-2	ASSRFGSQLPADTQY
13	few	TRBV5-5	ASSLVGHPGETQY
13	.	TRBV5-5	ASSPASTQGEKLF
18	hyperexpanded	TRBV15	ATSRDQTSLSKGNTGELF
12	once	TRBV7-2	ASSVRVYQETQY
12	.	TRBV4-2	ASSQPGPGNTIY
12	hyperexpanded	TRBV7-9	ASSYGTSYNEQL
13	large	TRBV5-1	ASSIAGPNTGELF
12	.	TRBV4-2	ASSHGQVADTIY
13	.	TRBV5-6	ASSQAGGLYNEQF
11	.	TRBV4-3	ASSLGQATPLH
15	.	TRBV19	ASSIPPQAALNTEAF
15	hyperexpanded	TRBV24-1	ATISLSPGQINSPLH
13	.	TRBV7-7	ASSLPIRSNQPQH
9	hyperexpanded	TRBV29-1	SVAFQETQY
12	.	TRBV4-3	ASSQDPSLVELF
18	.	TRBV4-3	ASSQDKPAYREIRRAEAF
13	large	TRBV3-1	ASSQRGSPLYGYT